The sequence of this TCR beta chain was determined in a study of blood T cells in healthy people across ages. Study outcomes and limitations: CMV status of donors was unknown, possibly confounding expanded clonotype changes.

J lost 3 bases, V lost 4 bases, and 0 bases had no gene match. CDR1 and CDR2 from the germline V gene are SGHAT and FQNNGV. CDR3 size: 15 residues. In its sample, this clonotype was seen a few times. The antigen is undetermined. A second roughly 6 to 11 cycle PCR used barcoded and J-beta primers. TCRdb analysed the 5' RACE reads with MiXCR anew, one entry per CDR3 protein. This table holds about 560,000 distinct CDR3 sequences, about 28% found once. The data were also submitted as part of a second study, on T cells of mothers and their children.

The sequenced sample consisted of blood. The V call is TRBV11-2, the J call TRBJ1-6, with 10 bases matching TRBD1. This sequence was found in a boy younger than 10 in good health. This chain's CDR3 is CASSWDRGYNSPLHF. CDR3 bases: TGTGCCAGCAGCTGGGACAGGGGCTATAATTCACCCCTCCACTTT.